Listed here is a single TCR beta chain. Its antigen is unidentified. The PCR was carried out with 60 Vbeta primers and 13 Jbeta primers. Sequencing used immunoSEQ multiplex PCR; TCRdb keeps in-frame clones, though not all of them. Among around 150,000 clones, around 80% were seen once, and the ten largest hold approximately 6.7%. This specimen belongs to a study of cytomegalovirus exposure and HLA in healthy donors. There are 14 residues in the CDR3. Germline loops: CDR1 MGHDK, CDR2 SYGVNS. Trimming took off 0 bases at V and 5 bases at J, with 11 bases between the two ends. Overall study findings and caveats: It was taken for granted in presence/absence analyses that sequencing depth across donors was roughly uniform. TCR beta V- and J-gene trimming, according to a later analysis, was linked to a missense DCLRE1C variant. Immune exposure information available was restricted to CMV serostatus. DRB1 showed the most TCR associations and HLA-C the fewest in a later analysis, as rates varied by HLA locus.

The genes are TRBV25-1 and TRBJ2-7; a weak D match, TRBD1 (6 bases). The sample consisted of PBMCs. The TCR sequence derives from a male donor in good health and CMV-seropositive. DNA of the CDR3: TGTGCCAGCAGTGAATATAACAGGGTTGACGAGCAGTACTTC. Residues: CASSEYNRVDEQYF.